This T cell receptor (beta chain) is from a study of T cells after posttransplantation cyclophosphamide. Deletions cut 3 bases from V and 8 bases from J, with 4 bases between. The germline V gene encodes CDR1 SQVTM and CDR2 ANQGSEA. The CDR3 is 9 amino acids. Regarding the study as a whole: Recipient CMV seropositivity and CMV reactivation strongly tracked TRB clonality. Blood and skin or GI T cell repertoires showed limited TRB overlap.

Repertoires were generated with immunoSEQ multiplex PCR, while TCRdb's copy carries only in-frame clones and drops some. The sample shows around 50,000 clones, roughly 92% of them seen only once. Concerning this clone itself: What it binds is unknown.

The specimen was PBMCs. This chain uses TRBV29-1 with TRBJ1-2; no clear D. The source is a woman aged 50 to 60 in good health and a related stem cell transplant donor. Written as DNA, the CDR3 is TGCAGCGTTGACTCGGGCTACACCTTC. This codes for CSVDSGYTF.